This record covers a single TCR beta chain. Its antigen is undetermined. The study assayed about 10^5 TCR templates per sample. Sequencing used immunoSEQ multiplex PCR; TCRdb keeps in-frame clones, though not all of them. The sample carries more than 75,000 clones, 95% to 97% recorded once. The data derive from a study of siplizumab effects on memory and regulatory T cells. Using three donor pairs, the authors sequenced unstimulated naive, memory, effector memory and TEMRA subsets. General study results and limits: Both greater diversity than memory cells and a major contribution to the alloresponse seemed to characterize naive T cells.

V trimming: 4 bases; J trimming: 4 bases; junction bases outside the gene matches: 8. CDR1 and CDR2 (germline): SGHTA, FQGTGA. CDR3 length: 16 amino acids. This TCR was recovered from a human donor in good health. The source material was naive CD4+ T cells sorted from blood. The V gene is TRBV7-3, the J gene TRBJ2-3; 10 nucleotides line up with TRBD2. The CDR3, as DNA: TGTGCCAGCAGCTCAAGTAGCGGGGGGCTCCCAGATACGCAGTATTTT. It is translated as CASSSSSGGLPDTQYF.